This record looks at one T cell receptor beta chain sequence and its context. The data are from a study of blood T cell repertoires in COVID-19. V shed 7 bases and J shed 5 bases, with 15 bases lying between them. This CDR3 contains 12 residues. Germline V gene lookup returns CDR1 SQVTM and CDR2 ANQGSEA. Here immunoSEQ multiplex PCR was the method, and the copy in TCRdb shows in-frame clones only, minus some. Of some 460,000 clones in the sample, about 89% were seen once. The chain links TRBV29-1 to TRBJ2-7, with D tentatively TRBD1 (6 bases). The sequencing input was peripheral blood. The receptor was derived from a woman in her twenties or thirties with acute or convalescent COVID-19. CDR3 sequence reads: CSAMTGAHEQYF. The CDR3 region has the DNA TGCAGCGCCATGACAGGCGCGCACGAGCAGTACTTC.